These T cell receptor beta chains were read from a single sample in a study of cytomegalovirus exposure and HLA in healthy donors. Here immunoSEQ multiplex PCR was the method, and the copy in TCRdb shows in-frame clones only, minus some. The sample has tens of thousands of clones, over 55% seen once. Sequenced: PBMCs. The origin of the receptors is a boy aged 5-17 years in good health and CMV-seropositive. The CDR3 runs from the conserved cysteine through the conserved F or W. The D gene is left open where the match is weak. Not all rows give a size; the values are once, few, many and, for expanded clones, a class.

d_call clone_size j_call v_call cdr3_aa cdr3_nt
TRBD1 once TRBJ1-1 TRBV12-5 CASGLILTQKQGTGTEAFF TGTGCTAGTGGTTTGATCCTCACCCAAAAACAGGGGACGGGAACTGAAGCTTTCTTT
TRBD1 few TRBJ2-2 TRBV7-7 CASSLRAGGAAGELFF TGTGCTAGCAGCTTAAGGGCAGGGGGCGCGGCCGGGGAGCTGTTTTTT
- - TRBJ2-7 TRBV5-6 CASSRRGYEQYF TGTGCCAGCAGTCGCAGGGGCTACGAGCAGTACTTC
TRBD1 few TRBJ1-4 TRBV4-1 CASSQEGQGGRKLFF TGCGCCAGCAGCCAGGAGGGACAGGGGGGTAGAAAACTGTTTTTT
- few TRBJ2-1 TRBV7-2 CASSPNPLGYNEQFF TGTGCCAGCAGCCCAAACCCCCTCGGGTACAATGAGCAGTTCTTC
- - TRBJ2-4 TRBV5-4 CASSTDMRDIQYF TGTGCCAGCAGCACTGACATGCGGGACATTCAGTACTTC
- few TRBJ1-5 TRBV5-1 CASSWGTQSNQPQHF TGCGCCAGCAGCTGGGGGACACAGAGCAATCAGCCCCAGCATTTT
- few TRBJ1-1 TRBV7-9 CASTPGDTEAFF TGTGCCAGCACCCCGGGGGACACTGAAGCTTTCTTT
- few TRBJ2-7 TRBV20-1 CSARLGYEQYF TGCAGTGCTCGTCTAGGCTACGAGCAGTACTTC
- - TRBJ1-5 TRBV19 CASSIGGQPQHF TGTGCCAGTAGTATTGGCGGACAGCCTCAGCATTTT
TRBD2 - TRBJ2-1 TRBV5-6 CASSITKGLAGSRGEQFF TGTGCCAGCAGCATAACGAAGGGACTAGCGGGGTCCCGCGGTGAGCAGTTCTTC
- - TRBJ2-4 TRBV6-5 CASRGIGLQDIQYF TGTGCCAGCAGGGGGATAGGACTGCAGGACATTCAGTACTTC
TRBD2 - TRBJ2-7 TRBV7-2 CASRLLAEEYYEQYF TGTGCCAGCAGGTTACTAGCGGAGGAATATTACGAGCAGTACTTC